The source of this T cell receptor beta chain is a study of T cell clonotyping in hematopoietic cell transplantation. The CDR3 totals 12 residues. The ends were cut back, 5 bases at V and 1 base at J, with 8 bases in the middle. In germline, CDR1 is SQVTM, CDR2 ANQGSEA. Assay: immunoSEQ multiplex PCR; the TCRdb copy retains only in-frame clones and omits some. Of about 12,000 clones in the sample, around 90% were seen once. With respect to this clone: Its antigen is currently unknown.

Study observations and caveats: Broader posttransplant TCR repertoire diversity was predicted by graft donor and pretransplant recipient Inverse Simpson Index values. After transplant, recipient diversity fell while pathologically expanded clonotypes grew through day 180. At the given depth, recipient repertoires were over 95% de novo clonotypes.

Blood collection times were about day -28 and days 30, 100, 180 posttransplant. The sequenced sample was PBMCs, obtained 100 days after allogeneic stem cell transplant. The origin of this receptor is a female patient in her fifties who had an allogeneic stem cell transplant from an unrelated donor, so the T cells may come from the graft donor. Some clones in this sample may be carry-over from other donors' samples. The chain is built from TRBV29-1 and TRBJ1-2; D unclear. The CDR3 nucleotides read TGCAGCGTTCAAGGGATTAACTATGGCTACACCTTC. It is translated as CSVQGINYGYTF.